The clone carrying this T cell receptor (beta chain) was found many times. V gave up 3 bases and J gave up 1 base, with 16 bases separating them. CDR3 length equals 16 residues. Per germline, CDR1 SGDLS and CDR2 YYNGEE. The data derive from a study of spatial heterogeneity in lung cancer. Time point here: sample taken at primary tumor resection. The input material, whole RNA from tumor, nontumor lung or frozen PBMC, was sequenced unsorted. Every individual TCR cDNA molecule carried its own unique molecular identifier, which allowed correction of PCR and sequencing errors. From the 5' RACE reads, TCRdb called clonotypes with MiXCR, one entry per CDR3 protein. Of about 39,000 distinct CDR3 sequences listed, roughly 3% are singletons.

The chain is built from TRBV9 and TRBJ1-1; possibly TRBD1 for D (6 bases). The sequence was obtained from a male donor with early-stage non-small cell lung cancer. Sequencing was performed on normal lung tissue next to the tumor, taken at surgery. In nucleotides, the CDR3 is TGTGCCAGCAGCGGAGGAGGGGGGGCCCCGAACACTGAAGCTTTCTTT. Amino acid sequence: CASSGGGGAPNTEAFF. The complete variable domain, with remaining parts taken from reference TRBV9 and TRBJ1-1, reads DSGVTQTPKHLITATGQRVTLRCSPRSGDLSVYWYQQSLDQGLQFLIQYYNGEERAKGNILERFSAQQFPDLHSELNLSSLELGDSALYFCASSGGGGAPNTEAFFGQGTRLTVV.